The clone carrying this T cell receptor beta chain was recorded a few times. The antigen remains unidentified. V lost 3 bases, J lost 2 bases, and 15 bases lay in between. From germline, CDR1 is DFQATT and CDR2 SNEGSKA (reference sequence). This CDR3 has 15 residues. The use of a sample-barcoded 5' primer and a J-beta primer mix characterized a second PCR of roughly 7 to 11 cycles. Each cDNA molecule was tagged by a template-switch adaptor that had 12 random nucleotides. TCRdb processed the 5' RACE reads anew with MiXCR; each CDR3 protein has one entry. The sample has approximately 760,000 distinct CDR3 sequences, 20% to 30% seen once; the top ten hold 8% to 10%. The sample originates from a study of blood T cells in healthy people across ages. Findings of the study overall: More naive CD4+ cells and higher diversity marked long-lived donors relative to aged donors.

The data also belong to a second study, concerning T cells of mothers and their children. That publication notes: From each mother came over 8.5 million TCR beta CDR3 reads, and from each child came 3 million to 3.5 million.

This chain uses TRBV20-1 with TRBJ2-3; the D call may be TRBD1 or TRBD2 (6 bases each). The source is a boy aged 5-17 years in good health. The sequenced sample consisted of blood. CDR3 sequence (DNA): TGCAGTGCTAGTAAACAGGGAGGAAACACAGATACGCAGTATTTT. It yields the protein CSASKQGGNTDTQYF.